The 23 T cell receptor beta chains listed next were all sequenced from one sample in a study of OX40 agonist ivuxolimab in advanced cancers. Libraries were built with the immunoSEQ multiplex PCR assay. What TCRdb holds here is the immuneACCESS table cut down to in-frame rearrangements. Part of the clones is not present; checked against another copy, under half of the missing clones reflect an unresolved V gene, and the others are unexplained. In all, the sample holds approximately 120,000 clones, and 92% of those were seen once. 0.7% to 0.85% of the sample rests with the top ten. This material consisted of CD4+ or CD8+ T cells sorted from blood, taken in a trial of the OX40 agonist ivuxolimab. All receptors derive from an adult with an advanced solid tumor such as melanoma, head and neck, liver or kidney cancer.

The V call is TRBV6-5, the J call TRBJ1-4; possibly TRBD1 for D (5 bases). The CDR3 has 14 residues. The germline V and J ends were trimmed by 5 bases and 12 bases, with 19 bases remaining between them. Germline V gene sequence: CDR1 MNHEY, CDR2 SVGAGI. CDR3 residues: CASSPQGPYGELFF. Here the CDR3 DNA reads TGTGCCAGCAGTCCGCAGGGACCCTATGGGGAACTGTTTTTT.

A single count supports this clone. The chain links TRBV6-1 to TRBJ2-7, with 7 bases identical to TRBD1. V gave up 6 bases and J gave up 4 bases; unmatched junction bases: 9. Germline CDR1 reads MNHNS; CDR2 reads SASEGT. The CDR3 is made up of 14 amino acids. CDR3 sequence: CASRETGSGYEQYF. The CDR3 coding sequence is TGTGCCAGCAGAGAGACAGGGTCTGGGTACGAGCAGTACTTC.

This clone appeared a single time. The chain links TRBV6-5 to TRBJ1-5, with TRBD1 as a possible D gene (6 bases). There are 15 residues in the CDR3. V lost 6 bases, J lost 2 bases, and 14 bases lay in between. Germline assignment: CDR1 MNHEY and CDR2 SVGAGI. CDR3: CASSPSGAGNQPQHF. CDR3 bases: TGTGCCAGCAGCCCCTCGGGGGCTGGCAATCAGCCCCAGCATTTT.

The chain employs TRBV18 and TRBJ2-3, with D hard to call. Trimming stripped 6 bases from V and 0 bases from J, with 4 bases between. The CDR3 runs to 12 residues. The germline CDR1 and CDR2 sequences are KGHSH and LQKENI. The CDR3 sequence: CASSPSTDTQYF. The DNA of the CDR3 is TGTGCCAGCTCCCCTAGCACAGATACGCAGTATTTT.

The V call is TRBV7-3, the J call TRBJ1-1, with 7 bases aligning to TRBD1. The CDR3 has 16 residues. Unmatched junction bases numbered 10, after V lost 2 bases and J lost 4 bases. Germline values: CDR1 SGHTA, CDR2 FQGTGA. The CDR3 DNA sequence: TGTGCCAGCAGCTTAGATAGAACAGGGGTGGGCACTGAAGCTTTCTTT. It encodes CASSLDRTGVGTEAFF.

The chain uses TRBV5-1 and TRBJ1-5; possibly TRBD1 for D (6 bases). The ends were cut back, 1 base at V and 3 bases at J, with 11 bases in the middle. Germline values: CDR1 SGHRS, CDR2 YFSETQ. This CDR3 comprises 15 residues. This CDR3 reads CASSLWGAPNQPQHF. The CDR3 DNA reads TGCGCCAGCAGCTTGTGGGGGGCCCCCAATCAGCCCCAGCATTTT.

V and J are TRBV7-9 and TRBJ1-1; D remains ambiguous. V lost 5 bases to trimming and J lost 0 bases, with 10 bases between them. CDR1 is SEHNR and CDR2 is FQNEAQ in the germline V gene (reference sequence). The CDR3 runs 14 residues. CDR3 DNA sequence: TGTGCCAGCAGCCATTGGGGTGTGAACACTGAAGCTTTCTTT. Translation: CASSHWGVNTEAFF.

The CDR3 sequence: CASRTGPSEKLFF. The CDR3 DNA follows: TGTGCCAGCAGGACAGGGCCAAGTGAAAAACTGTTTTTT. The chain joins TRBV11-1 to TRBJ1-4; TRBD1 matches 7 bases. V was pared by 6 bases and J by 7 bases, with 5 bases of the junction left unmatched. CDR1 is SGHAT and CDR2 is FQDESV in the germline V gene (reference sequence). CDR3 length equals 13 residues.

This clone was detected a few times. This rearrangement joins TRBV27 to TRBJ1-5; D is unresolved. This CDR3 region has 14 residues. Germline loops: CDR1 MNHEY, CDR2 SMNVEV (reference sequence). V lost 5 bases, J lost 0 bases, and 8 bases lay in between. The CDR3 nucleotides read TGTGCCAGCAGTATGTTTGATAGCAATCAGCCCCAGCATTTT. Its translation: CASSMFDSNQPQHF.

This chain joins TRBV4-3 and TRBJ2-1, with D tentatively TRBD2 (6 bases). V was trimmed by 1 base and J by 6 bases, leaving 19 bases between them. This CDR3 has 17 amino acids. Germline V gene lookup returns CDR1 LGHNA and CDR2 YSLEER. The CDR3, as DNA: TGCGCCAGCAGCCAAGGGTATGCGGGGACGGGGTCCAATGAGCAGTTCTTC. It is translated as CASSQGYAGTGSNEQFF.

This chain uses TRBV6-5 with TRBJ2-3, with 10 bases matching TRBD2. The CDR3 length is 15 residues. V was pared by 5 bases and J by 3 bases, with 5 bases of the junction left unmatched. Germline V CDR1 and CDR2: MNHEY, SVGAGI. The CDR3 coding sequence is TGTGCCAGCAGTCATAGACTAGCGGGTACAGATACGCAGTATTTT. Translating it yields CASSHRLAGTDTQYF.

The chain combines TRBV10-3 with TRBJ2-3; tentatively, D is TRBD2 (5 bases). Deletions cut 2 bases from V and 4 bases from J, with 7 bases between. The CDR3 spans 13 residues. Germline-derived CDR1 and CDR2 are ENHRY and SYGVKD. CDR3 bases: TGTGCCATCAGTGAGGGACTGTCAGATACGCAGTATTTT. Its protein product is CAISEGLSDTQYF.

J is TRBJ2-7 and V is TRBV6-5; tentatively, D is TRBD2 (5 bases). Germline V CDR1 and CDR2: MNHEY, SVGAGI. V was trimmed by 0 bases and J by 2 bases, leaving 11 bases between them. The CDR3 extends over 15 amino acids. CDR3 region: CASSYSYEGTYEQYF. In DNA, the CDR3 is TGTGCCAGCAGTTACTCGTACGAGGGAACCTACGAGCAGTACTTC.

The chain links TRBV6-5 to TRBJ1-1; D not certain. The CDR3 loop spans 14 amino acids. Germline-derived CDR1 and CDR2 are MNHEY and SVGAGI. Trimming pared 4 bases from V and 6 bases from J, leaving 15 bases between. The CDR3 protein is CASSSAVWAAEAFF. CDR3 nucleotides: TGTGCCAGCAGTTCAGCGGTATGGGCCGCTGAAGCTTTCTTT.

This clone has just one count. This chain connects TRBV30 to TRBJ1-5; the D is unclear. Trimming pared 0 bases from V and 3 bases from J, leaving 9 bases between. There are 14 residues in the CDR3. In germline, CDR1 is GTSNPN, CDR2 SVGIG (reference sequence). The CDR3 DNA reads as TGTGCCTGGAGTGTACCAGGCGCCAATCAGCCCCAGCATTTT. Its protein product is CAWSVPGANQPQHF. The entire variable domain, with the rest obtained from reference TRBV30 and TRBJ1-5, is as follows: SQTIHQWPATLVQPVGSPLSLECTVEGTSNPNLYWYRQAAGRGLQLLFYSVGIGQISSEVPQNLSASRPQDRQFILSSKKLLLSDSGFYLCAWSVPGANQPQHFGDGTRLSIL.

The chain has TRBV6-1 and TRBJ1-5; tentative D call: TRBD1 (5 bases). The germline V gene encodes CDR1 MNHNS and CDR2 SASEGT. V was cut by 7 bases and J by 1 base, with 11 bases left in between. The CDR3 totals 14 residues. CDR3 coding DNA: TGTGCCAGCACCTTGGGGGAGAGCAATCAGCCCCAGCATTTT. This translates into CASTLGESNQPQHF.

The rearrangement uses TRBV18 and TRBJ2-2; D is perhaps TRBD2 (5 bases). The V gene's germline CDR1 is KGHSH and CDR2 LQKENI. This CDR3 is built from 15 residues. Trimming stripped 3 bases from V and 4 bases from J, with 12 bases between. CDR3 in DNA: TGTGCCAGCTCACCCCCTAGCCTCCCCACCGGGGAGCTGTTTTTT. Translated: CASSPPSLPTGELFF. Filled out from reference TRBV18 and TRBJ2-2, the complete variable domain reads NAGVMQNPRHLVRRRGQEARLRCSPMKGHSHVYWYRQLPEEGLKFMVYLQKENIIDESGMPKERFSAEFPKEGPSILRIQQVVRGDSAAYFCASSPPSLPTGELFFGEGSRLTVL.

The genes are TRBV7-3 and TRBJ2-3, with a tentative D call TRBD2 (6 bases). The CDR3 extends over 14 amino acids. Between the trimmed V and J ends, which lost 8 bases and 4 bases, there was a span of 16 bases. Germline assignment: CDR1 SGHTA and CDR2 FQGTGA. The CDR3 nucleotides are TGTGCCAGCCATAATGGGGGGACTCCAGATACGCAGTATTTT. Translation gives CASHNGGTPDTQYF.

On this clone itself: The junction shows a germline mismatch at one end, possibly a read error. The rearrangement links TRBV7-2 to TRBJ2-1, with 10 bases that match TRBD2. Looked up from germline, CDR1 is SGHTA and CDR2 is FQGNSA. CDR3 length: 15 residues. DNA for the CDR3: TGTGCCAGCAGCAGACTAGCGGGCTCCAACAATGAGCAGTTCTTC. This translates into CASSRLAGSNNEQFF.

The chain couples TRBV4-1 to TRBJ2-7; D may be TRBD1 or TRBD2 (5 bases each). Trimming took 1 base from V and 1 from J, leaving 14 bases between them. The germline gives CDR1 MGHRA, CDR2 YSYEKL. CDR3 length: 16 residues. Written as DNA, the CDR3 is TGCGCCAGCAGCCAAGGGGACCCATGGGGGTCCTACGAGCAGTACTTC. Translating gives CASSQGDPWGSYEQYF.

The chain employs TRBV5-4 and TRBJ1-1; 7 positions agree with TRBD1. Germline-derived CDR1 and CDR2 are SGHNT and YYREEE (reference sequence). The CDR3 runs 13 residues. V trimming: 3 bases; J trimming: 2 bases; junction bases outside the gene matches: 1. The CDR3 bases are TGTGCCAGCAGCTGGGACAGTAACACTGAAGCTTTCTTT. Its translation is CASSWDSNTEAFF.

J is TRBJ2-7 and V is TRBV28; D not resolved. The germline V gene has CDR1 MDHEN and CDR2 SYDVKM. V was shortened by 10 bases and J by 4 bases, with 11 bases between the two germline ends. CDR3 length: 11 amino acids. The CDR3 DNA is TGTGCCACCGGTTTAGGGTACGAGCAGTACTTC. Translated: CATGLGYEQYF.

CDR3 coding DNA: TGCGCCAGCAGCCCCAGCGGGAGCCACCAAGAGACCCAGTACTTC. Its protein product is CASSPSGSHQETQYF. The chain links TRBV5-1 to TRBJ2-5; 8 bases are a match to TRBD2. Germline trimming cut 4 bases from V and 0 bases from J; bases unmatched to any gene: 5. This CDR3 is 15 amino acids long. Germline V CDR1 and CDR2: SGHRS, YFSETQ.